This T cell receptor (beta chain) was documented in a study of T cells in Graves' hyperthyroidism and ophthalmopathy. This clonotype was seen many times. V shed 3 bases and J shed 5 bases, with 8 bases lying between them. This CDR3 has 12 residues. The patients, who ranged from 18 to 65 in age, presented with newly diagnosed hyperthyroidism lasting under 2 months. TCR beta CDR3 sequences were amplified from RNA transcripts. Using the HTBI primer set, a first-round RT-PCR was run on the TCR CDR3. TCRdb re-called the multiplex PCR reads through MiXCR, storing one row per CDR3 protein. Of some 250,000 distinct CDR3 sequences in the sample, about 14% were seen once.

Source material: blood. The chain has TRBV12-3 or TRBV12-4 and TRBJ2-7; D gene ambiguous. This TCR came from a woman aged 40 to 50 with Graves' hyperthyroidism that later progressed to Graves' ophthalmopathy. CDR3 loop: CASSFTLHEQYF. CDR3 in DNA: TGTGCCAGCAGTTTTACCCTGCACGAGCAGTACTTC.